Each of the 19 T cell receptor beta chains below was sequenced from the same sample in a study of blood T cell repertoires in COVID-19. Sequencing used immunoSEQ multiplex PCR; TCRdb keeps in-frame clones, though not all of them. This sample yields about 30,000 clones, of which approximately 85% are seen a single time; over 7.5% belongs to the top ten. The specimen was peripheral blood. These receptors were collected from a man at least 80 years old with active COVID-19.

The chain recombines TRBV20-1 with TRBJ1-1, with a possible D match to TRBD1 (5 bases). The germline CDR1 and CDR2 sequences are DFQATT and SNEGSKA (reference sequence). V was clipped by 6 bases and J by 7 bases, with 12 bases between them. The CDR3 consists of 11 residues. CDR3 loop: CSAQVGGEAFF. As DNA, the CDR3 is TGCAGTGCCCAGGTGGGGGGTGAAGCTTTCTTT.

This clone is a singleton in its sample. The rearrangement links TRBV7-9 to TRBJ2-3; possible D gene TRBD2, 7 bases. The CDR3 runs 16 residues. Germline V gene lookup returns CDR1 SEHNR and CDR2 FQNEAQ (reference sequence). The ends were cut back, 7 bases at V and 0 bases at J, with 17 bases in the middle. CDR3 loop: CASTSTGGPSTDTQYF. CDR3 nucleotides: TGTGCCAGCACCAGTACCGGGGGGCCAAGCACAGATACGCAGTATTTT.

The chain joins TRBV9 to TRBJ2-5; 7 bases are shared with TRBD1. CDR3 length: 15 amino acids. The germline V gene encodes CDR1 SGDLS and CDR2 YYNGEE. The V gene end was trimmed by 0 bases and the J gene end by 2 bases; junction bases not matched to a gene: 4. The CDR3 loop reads CASSVAGGQQETQYF. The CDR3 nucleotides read TGTGCCAGCAGCGTAGCTGGGGGACAGCAAGAGACCCAGTACTTC.

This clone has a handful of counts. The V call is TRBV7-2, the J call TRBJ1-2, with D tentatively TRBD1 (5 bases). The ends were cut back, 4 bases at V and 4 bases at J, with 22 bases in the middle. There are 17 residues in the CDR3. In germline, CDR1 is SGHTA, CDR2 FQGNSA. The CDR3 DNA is TGTGCCAGCAGCTATGGTACAGCGGGGGGTAGAAGCTATGGCTACACCTTC. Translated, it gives CASSYGTAGGRSYGYTF.

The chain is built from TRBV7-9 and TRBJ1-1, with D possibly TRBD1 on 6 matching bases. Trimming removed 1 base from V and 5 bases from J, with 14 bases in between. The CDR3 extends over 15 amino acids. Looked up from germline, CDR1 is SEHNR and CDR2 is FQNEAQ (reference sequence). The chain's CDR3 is CASSLGTGIGTEAFF. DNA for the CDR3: TGTGCCAGCAGCTTAGGAACAGGGATCGGAACTGAAGCTTTCTTT.

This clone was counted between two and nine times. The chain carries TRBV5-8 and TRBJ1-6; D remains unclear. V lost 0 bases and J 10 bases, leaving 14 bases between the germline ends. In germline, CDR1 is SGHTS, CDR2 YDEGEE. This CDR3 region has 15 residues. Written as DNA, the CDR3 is TGTGCCAGCAGCTTGGTGGGCCAGGCGGGATCACCCCTCCACTTT. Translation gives CASSLVGQAGSPLHF.

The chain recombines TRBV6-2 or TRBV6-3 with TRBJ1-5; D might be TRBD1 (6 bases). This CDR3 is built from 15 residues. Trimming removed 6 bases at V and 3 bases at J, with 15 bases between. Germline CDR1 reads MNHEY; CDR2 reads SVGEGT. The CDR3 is CASSRDRKNNQPQHF. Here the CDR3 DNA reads TGTGCCAGCAGCCGCGACAGGAAAAACAATCAGCCCCAGCATTTT.

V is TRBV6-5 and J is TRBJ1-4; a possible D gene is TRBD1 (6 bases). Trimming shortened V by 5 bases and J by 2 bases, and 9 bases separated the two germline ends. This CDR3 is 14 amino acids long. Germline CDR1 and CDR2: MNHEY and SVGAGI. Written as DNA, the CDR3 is TGTGCCAGCAGTAGACAGGCGACTAATGAAAAACTGTTTTTT. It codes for CASSRQATNEKLFF.

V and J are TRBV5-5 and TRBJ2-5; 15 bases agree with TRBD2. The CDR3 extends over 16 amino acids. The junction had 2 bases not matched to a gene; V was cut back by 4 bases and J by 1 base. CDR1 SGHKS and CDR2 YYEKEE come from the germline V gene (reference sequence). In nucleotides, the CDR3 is TGTGCCAGCAGCCTGGGACTAGCGGGAGGCCAAGAGACCCAGTACTTC. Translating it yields CASSLGLAGGQETQYF.

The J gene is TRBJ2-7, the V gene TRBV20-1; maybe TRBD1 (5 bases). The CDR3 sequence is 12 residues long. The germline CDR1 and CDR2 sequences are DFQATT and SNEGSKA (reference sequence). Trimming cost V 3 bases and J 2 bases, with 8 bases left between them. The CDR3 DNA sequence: TGCAGTGCTAGTTCAGGGACCTACGAGCAGTACTTC. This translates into CSASSGTYEQYF.

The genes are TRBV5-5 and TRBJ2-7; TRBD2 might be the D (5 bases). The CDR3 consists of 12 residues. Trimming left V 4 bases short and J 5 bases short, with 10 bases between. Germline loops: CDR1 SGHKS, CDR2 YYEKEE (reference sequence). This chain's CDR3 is CASSPTSNEQYF. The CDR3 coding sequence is TGTGCCAGCAGCCCTACTAGTAACGAGCAGTACTTC.

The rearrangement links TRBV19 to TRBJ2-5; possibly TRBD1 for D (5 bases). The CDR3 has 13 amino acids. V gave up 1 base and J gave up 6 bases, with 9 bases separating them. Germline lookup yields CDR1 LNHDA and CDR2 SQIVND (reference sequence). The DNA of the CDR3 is TGTGCCAGTAGTATAGCTCTGGGGCAGACCCAGTACTTC. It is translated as CASSIALGQTQYF.

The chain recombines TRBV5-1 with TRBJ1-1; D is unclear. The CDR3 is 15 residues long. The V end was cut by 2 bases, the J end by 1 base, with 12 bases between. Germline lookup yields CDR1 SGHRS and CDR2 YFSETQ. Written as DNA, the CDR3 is TGCGCCAGCAGCTTACATCTTACAGAGAACACTGAAGCTTTCTTT. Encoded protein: CASSLHLTENTEAFF.

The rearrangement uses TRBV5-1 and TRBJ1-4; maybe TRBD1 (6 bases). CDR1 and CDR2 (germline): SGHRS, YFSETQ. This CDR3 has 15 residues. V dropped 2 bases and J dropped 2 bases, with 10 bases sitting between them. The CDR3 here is CASSFFRGTNEKLFF. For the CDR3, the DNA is TGCGCCAGCAGCTTTTTCAGGGGTACTAATGAAAAACTGTTTTTT.

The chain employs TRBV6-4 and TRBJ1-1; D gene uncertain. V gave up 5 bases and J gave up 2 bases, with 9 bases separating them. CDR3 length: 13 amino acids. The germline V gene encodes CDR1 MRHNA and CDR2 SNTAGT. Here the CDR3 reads CASSREVNTEAFF. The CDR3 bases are TGTGCCAGCAGTCGGGAGGTTAACACTGAAGCTTTCTTT.

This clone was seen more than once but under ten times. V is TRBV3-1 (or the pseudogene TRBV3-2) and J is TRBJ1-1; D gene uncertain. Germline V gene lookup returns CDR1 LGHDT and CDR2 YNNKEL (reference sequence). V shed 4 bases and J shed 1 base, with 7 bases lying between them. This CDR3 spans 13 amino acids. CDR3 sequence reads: CASSPEPNTEAFF. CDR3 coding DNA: TGTGCCAGCAGCCCGGAGCCGAACACTGAAGCTTTCTTT.

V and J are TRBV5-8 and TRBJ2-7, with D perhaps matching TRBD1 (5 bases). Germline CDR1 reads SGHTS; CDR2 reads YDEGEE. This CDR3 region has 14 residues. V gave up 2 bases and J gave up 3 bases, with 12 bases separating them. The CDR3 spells CASSLTGQGYEQYF. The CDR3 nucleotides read TGTGCCAGCAGCTTAACCGGTCAGGGCTACGAGCAGTACTTC.

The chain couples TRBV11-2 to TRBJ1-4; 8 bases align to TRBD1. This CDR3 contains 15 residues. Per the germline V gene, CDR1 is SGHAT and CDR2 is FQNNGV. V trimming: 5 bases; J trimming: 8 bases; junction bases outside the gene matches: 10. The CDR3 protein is CASSPTGAGGEKLFF. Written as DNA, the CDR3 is TGTGCCAGCAGCCCGACAGGGGCTGGGGGAGAAAAACTGTTTTTT.

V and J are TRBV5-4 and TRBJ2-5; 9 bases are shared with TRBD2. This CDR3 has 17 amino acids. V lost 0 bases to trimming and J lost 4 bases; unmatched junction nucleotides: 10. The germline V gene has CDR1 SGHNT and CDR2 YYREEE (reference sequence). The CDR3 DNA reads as TGTGCCAGCAGCTTGGGCCTTAGGCGGGGGGGCGTAGAGACCCAGTACTTC. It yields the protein CASSLGLRRGGVETQYF.